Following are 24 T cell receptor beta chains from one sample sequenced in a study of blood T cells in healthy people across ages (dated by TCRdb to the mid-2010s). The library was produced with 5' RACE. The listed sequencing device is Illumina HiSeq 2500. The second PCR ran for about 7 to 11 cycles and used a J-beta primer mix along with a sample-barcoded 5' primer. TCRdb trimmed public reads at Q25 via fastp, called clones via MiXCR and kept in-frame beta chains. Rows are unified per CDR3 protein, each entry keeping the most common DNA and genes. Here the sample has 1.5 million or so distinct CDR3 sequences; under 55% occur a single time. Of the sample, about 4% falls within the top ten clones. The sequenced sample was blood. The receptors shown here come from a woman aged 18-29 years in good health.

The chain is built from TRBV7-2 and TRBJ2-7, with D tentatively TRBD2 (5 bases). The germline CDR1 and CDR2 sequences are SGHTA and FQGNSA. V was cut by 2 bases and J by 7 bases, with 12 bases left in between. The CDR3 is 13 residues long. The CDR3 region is CASSLSLTGEQYF. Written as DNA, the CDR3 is TGTGCCAGCAGCTTAAGCCTCACGGGGGAGCAGTACTTC.

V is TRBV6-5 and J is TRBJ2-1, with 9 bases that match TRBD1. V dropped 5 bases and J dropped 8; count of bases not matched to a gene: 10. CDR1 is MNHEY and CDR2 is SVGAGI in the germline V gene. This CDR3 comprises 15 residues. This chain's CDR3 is CASSPGQGTIDEQFF. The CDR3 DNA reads TGTGCCAGCAGTCCAGGACAGGGGACGATCGATGAGCAGTTCTTC.

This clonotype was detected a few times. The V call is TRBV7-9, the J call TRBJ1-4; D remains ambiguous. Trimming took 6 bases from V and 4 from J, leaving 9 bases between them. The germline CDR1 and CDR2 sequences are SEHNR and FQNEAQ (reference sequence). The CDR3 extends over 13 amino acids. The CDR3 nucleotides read TGTGCCAGCAGGGAGACCCTTAATGAAAAACTGTTTTTT. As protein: CASRETLNEKLFF.

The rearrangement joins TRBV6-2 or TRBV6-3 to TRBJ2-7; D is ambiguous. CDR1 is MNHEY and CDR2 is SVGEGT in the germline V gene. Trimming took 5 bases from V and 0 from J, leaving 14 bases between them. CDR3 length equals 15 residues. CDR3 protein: CASSGPTAYSYEQYF. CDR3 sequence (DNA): TGTGCCAGCAGTGGACCGACCGCCTACTCCTACGAGCAGTACTTC.

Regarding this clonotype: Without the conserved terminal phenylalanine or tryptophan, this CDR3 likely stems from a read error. CDR3 residues: CSARQAFSTDTQYC. In DNA, the CDR3 is TGCAGTGCTCGACAGGCATTTAGCACAGATACGCAGTATTGT. The chain is built from TRBV20-1 and TRBJ2-3, with a weak D call TRBD1 (6 bases). The germline gives CDR1 DFQATT, CDR2 SNEGSKA (reference sequence). This CDR3 is built from 14 residues. Trimming shortened V by 5 bases and J by 0 bases, and 12 bases separated the two germline ends.

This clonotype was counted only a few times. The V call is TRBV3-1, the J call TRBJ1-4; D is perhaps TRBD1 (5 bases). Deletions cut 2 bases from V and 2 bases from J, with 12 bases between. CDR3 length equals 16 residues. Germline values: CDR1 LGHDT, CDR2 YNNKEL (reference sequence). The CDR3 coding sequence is TGTGCCAGCAGCCAACTAGACAGTTTCACTAATGAAAAACTGTTTTTT. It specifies CASSQLDSFTNEKLFF.

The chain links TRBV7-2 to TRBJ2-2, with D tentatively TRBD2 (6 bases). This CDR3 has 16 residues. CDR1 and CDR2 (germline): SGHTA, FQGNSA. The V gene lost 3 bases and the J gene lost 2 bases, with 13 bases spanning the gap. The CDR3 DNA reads TGTGCCAGCAGCTTTTTCCTGGCGGGAAACACCGGGGAGCTGTTTTTT. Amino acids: CASSFFLAGNTGELFF.

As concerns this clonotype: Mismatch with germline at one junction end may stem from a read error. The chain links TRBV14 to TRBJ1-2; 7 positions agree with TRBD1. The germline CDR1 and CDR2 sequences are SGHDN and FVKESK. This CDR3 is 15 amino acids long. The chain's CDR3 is CASSQEVTGSGGYTF. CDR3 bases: TGTGCCAGCAGCCAAGAGGTGACAGGGTCCGGAGGCTACACCTTT.

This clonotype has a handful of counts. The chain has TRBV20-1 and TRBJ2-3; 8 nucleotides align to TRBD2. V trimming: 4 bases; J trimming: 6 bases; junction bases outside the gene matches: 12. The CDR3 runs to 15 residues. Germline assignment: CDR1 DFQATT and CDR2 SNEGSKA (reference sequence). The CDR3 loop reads CSATGAGGLTDTQYF. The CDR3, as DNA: TGCAGTGCTACGGGCGCGGGGGGCCTCACGGATACGCAGTATTTT.

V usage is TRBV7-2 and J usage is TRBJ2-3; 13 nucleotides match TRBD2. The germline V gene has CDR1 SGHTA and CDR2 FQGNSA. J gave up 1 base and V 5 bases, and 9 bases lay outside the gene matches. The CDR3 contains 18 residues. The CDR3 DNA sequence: TGTGCCAGCAGCCGCACTAGCGGGAGGGCTTGGGGCACAGATACGCAGTATTTT. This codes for CASSRTSGRAWGTDTQYF.

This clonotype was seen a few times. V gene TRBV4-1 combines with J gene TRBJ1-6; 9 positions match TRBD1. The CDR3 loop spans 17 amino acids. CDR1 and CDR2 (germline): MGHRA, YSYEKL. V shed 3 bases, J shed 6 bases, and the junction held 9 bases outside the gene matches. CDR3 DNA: TGCGCCAGCAGCCAGATCCTCGGGGGACAGGGTAATTCACCCCTCCACTTT. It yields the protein CASSQILGGQGNSPLHF.

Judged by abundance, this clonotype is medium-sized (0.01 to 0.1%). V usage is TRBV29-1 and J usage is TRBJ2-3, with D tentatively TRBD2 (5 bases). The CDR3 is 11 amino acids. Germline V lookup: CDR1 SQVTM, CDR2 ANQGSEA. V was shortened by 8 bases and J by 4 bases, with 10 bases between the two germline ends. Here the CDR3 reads CSLILADTQYF. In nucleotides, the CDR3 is TGCAGCCTGATACTAGCAGATACGCAGTATTTT.

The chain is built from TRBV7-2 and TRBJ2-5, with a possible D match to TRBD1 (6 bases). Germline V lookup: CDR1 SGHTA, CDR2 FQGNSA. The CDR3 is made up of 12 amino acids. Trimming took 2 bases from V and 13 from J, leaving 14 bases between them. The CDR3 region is CASSLNRAPGYF. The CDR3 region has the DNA TGTGCCAGCAGCTTAAACAGGGCACCTGGGTACTTC. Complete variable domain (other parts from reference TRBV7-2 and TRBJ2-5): GAGVSQSPSNKVTEKGKDVELRCDPISGHTALYWYRQSLGQGLEFLIYFQGNSAPDKSGLPSDRFSAERTGGSVSTLTIQRTQQEDSAVYLCASSLNRAPGYFGPGTRLLVL.

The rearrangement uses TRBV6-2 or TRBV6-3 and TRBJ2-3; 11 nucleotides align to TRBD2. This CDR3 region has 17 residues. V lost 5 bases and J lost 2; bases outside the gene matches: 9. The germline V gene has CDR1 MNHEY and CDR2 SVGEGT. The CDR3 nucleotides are TGTGCCAGCAGTGGGCCGGGACTAGCGGAACCCACAGATACGCAGTATTTT. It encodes CASSGPGLAEPTDTQYF.

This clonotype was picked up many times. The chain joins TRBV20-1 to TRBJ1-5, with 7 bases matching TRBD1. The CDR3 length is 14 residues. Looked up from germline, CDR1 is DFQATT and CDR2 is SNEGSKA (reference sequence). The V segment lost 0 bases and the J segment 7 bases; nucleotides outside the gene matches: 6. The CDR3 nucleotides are TGCAGTGCTAGAGAAGGGGGCCGTGAACAGCCCCAGCATTTT. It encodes CSAREGGREQPQHF.

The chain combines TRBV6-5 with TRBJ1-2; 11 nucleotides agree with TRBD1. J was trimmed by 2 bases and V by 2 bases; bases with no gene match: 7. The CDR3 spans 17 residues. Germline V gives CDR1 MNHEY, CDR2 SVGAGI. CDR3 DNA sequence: TGTGCCAGCAGTTACCGACAGGGACAGGGGGGGAACTATGGCTACACCTTC. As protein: CASSYRQGQGGNYGYTF.

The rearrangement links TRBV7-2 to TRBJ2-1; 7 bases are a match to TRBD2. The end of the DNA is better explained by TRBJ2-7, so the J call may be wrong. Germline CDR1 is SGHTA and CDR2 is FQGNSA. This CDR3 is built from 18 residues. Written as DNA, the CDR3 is TGTGCCAGCAGCTTAGCGCACGTTTGCGGGAGCTCCTACAATGAGCAGTACTTC. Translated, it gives CASSLAHVCGSSYNEQYF.

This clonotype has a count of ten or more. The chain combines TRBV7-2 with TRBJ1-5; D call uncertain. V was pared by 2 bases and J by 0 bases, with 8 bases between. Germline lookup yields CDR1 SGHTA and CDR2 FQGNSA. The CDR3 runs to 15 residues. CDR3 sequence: CASSLMGNSNQPQHF. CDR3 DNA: TGTGCCAGCAGCTTAATGGGAAATAGCAATCAGCCCCAGCATTTT.

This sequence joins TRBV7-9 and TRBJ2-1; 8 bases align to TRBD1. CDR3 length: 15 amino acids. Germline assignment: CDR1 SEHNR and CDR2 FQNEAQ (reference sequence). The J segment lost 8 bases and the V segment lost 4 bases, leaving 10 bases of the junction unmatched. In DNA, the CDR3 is TGTGCCAGCAGCTCGGACAGGGATCACAGGGATGAGCAGTTCTTC. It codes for CASSSDRDHRDEQFF.

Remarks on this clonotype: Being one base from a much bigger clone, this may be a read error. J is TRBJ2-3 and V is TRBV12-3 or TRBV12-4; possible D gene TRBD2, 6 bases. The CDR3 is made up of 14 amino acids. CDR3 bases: TGTGCCAGCAGTTTGGTTGTCGGCGGGGATACGGAGTATTTT. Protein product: CASSLVVGGDTEYF.

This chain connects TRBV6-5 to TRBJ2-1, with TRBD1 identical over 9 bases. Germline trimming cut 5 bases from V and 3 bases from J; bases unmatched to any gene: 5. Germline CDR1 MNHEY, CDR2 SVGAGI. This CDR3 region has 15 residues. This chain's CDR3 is CASSPRTGVYNEQFF. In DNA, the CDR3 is TGTGCCAGCAGTCCGCGGACAGGGGTCTACAATGAGCAGTTCTTC.

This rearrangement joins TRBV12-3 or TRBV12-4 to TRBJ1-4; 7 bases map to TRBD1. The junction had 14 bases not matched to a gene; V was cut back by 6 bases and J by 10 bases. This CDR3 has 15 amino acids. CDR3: CASSPKTGRGGKLFF. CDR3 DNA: TGTGCCAGCAGCCCAAAGACAGGGCGGGGAGGAAAACTGTTTTTT.

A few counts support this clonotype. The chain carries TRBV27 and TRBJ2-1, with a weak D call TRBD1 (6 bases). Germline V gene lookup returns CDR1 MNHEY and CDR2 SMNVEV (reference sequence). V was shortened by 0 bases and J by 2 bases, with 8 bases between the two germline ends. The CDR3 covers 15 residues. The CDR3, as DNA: TGTGCCAGCAGTTTATCGCAGGGGACCTACAATGAGCAGTTCTTC. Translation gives CASSLSQGTYNEQFF.

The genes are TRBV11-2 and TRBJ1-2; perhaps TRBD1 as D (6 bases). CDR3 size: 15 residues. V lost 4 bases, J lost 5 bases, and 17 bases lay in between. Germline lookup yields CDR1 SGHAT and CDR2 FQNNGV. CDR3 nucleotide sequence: TGTGCCAGCAGCTCGCGGGGGGCGTCTGGATATGGCTACACCTTC. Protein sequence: CASSSRGASGYGYTF.